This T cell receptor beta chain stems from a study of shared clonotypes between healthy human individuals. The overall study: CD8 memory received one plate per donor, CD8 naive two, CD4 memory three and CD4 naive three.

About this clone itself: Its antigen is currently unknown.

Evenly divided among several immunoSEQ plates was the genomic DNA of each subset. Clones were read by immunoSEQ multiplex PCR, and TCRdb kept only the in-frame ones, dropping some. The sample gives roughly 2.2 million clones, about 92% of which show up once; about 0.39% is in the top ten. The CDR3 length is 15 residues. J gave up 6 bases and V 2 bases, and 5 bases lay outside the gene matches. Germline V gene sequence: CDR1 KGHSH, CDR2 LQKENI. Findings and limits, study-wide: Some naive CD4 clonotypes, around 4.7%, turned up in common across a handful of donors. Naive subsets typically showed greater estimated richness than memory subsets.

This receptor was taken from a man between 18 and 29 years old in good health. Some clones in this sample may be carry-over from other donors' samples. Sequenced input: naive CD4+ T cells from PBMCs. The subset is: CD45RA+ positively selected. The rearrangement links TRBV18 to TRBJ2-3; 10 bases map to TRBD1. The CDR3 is CASSPGGDRGDTQYF. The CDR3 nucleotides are TGTGCCAGCTCACCAGGCGGGGACAGGGGCGATACGCAGTATTTT.